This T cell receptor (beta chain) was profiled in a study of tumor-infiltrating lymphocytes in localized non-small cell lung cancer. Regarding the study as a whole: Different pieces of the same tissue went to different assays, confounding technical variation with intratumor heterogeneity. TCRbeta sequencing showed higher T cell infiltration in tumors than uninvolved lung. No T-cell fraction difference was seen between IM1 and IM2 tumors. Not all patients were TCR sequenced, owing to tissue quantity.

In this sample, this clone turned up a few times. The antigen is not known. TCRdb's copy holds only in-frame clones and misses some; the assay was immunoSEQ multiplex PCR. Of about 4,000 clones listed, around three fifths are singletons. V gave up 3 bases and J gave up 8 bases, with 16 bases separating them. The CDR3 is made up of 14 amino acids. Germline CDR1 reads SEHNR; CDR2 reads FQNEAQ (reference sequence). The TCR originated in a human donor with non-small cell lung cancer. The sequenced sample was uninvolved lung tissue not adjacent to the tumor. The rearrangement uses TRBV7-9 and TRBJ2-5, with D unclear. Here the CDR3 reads CASSFSGYEVTQYF. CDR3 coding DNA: TGTGCCAGCAGCTTCTCCGGGTACGAAGTCACCCAGTACTTC.